These 17 T cell receptor beta chains were sequenced from one sample in a study of identical twins. TCRdb itself ran the 5' RACE reads through MiXCR, one entry per CDR3 protein. Of about 260,000 distinct CDR3 sequences listed, around 6.6% are singletons. These data were also filed under a second study, of yellow fever vaccine responses in identical twins.

The sample was memory (CD45RO+) T cells sorted from blood. The receptors were gathered from a woman under 30 in good health.

The CDR3 nucleotides read TGCAGCGTCGCAGCCCCTAGCGAGCAGTACTTC. It encodes CSVAAPSEQYF. The chain has TRBV29-1 and TRBJ2-7; D is ambiguous. This CDR3 comprises 11 residues. Trimming cost V 6 bases and J 6 bases, with 12 bases left between them. The germline V gene has CDR1 SQVTM and CDR2 ANQGSEA.

The chain carries TRBV15 and TRBJ2-5; perhaps TRBD1 as D (6 bases). Germline CDR1 reads LNHNV; CDR2 reads YYDKDF (reference sequence). The CDR3 runs to 14 residues. The ends were cut back, 0 bases at V and 1 base at J, with 6 bases in the middle. This chain's CDR3 is CATSREGAQETQYF. The CDR3 DNA follows: TGTGCCACCAGCAGAGAGGGGGCCCAAGAGACCCAGTACTTC. The full variable domain, with the rest looked up from reference TRBV15 and TRBJ2-5, is DAMVIQNPRYQVTQFGKPVTLSCSQTLNHNVMYWYQQKSSQAPKLLFHYYDKDFNNEADTPDNFQSRRPNTSFCFLDIRSPGLGDTAMYLCATSREGAQETQYFGPGTRLLVL.

This clonotype has a count of ten or more. This chain uses TRBV27 with TRBJ2-2; D is ambiguous. This CDR3 region has 13 residues. Per the germline V gene, CDR1 is MNHEY and CDR2 is SMNVEV (reference sequence). Trimming removed 2 bases at V and 6 bases at J, with 7 bases between. The CDR3 sequence is CASSLKFAGELFF. CDR3 DNA: TGTGCCAGCAGTTTAAAGTTTGCCGGGGAGCTGTTTTTT.

The chain has TRBV2 and TRBJ1-2; tentative D call: TRBD1 (6 bases). The CDR3 sequence is 14 residues long. Between the trimmed V and J ends, which lost 6 bases and 2 bases, there was a span of 13 bases. Per germline, CDR1 SNHLY and CDR2 FYNNEI. As DNA, the CDR3 is TGTGCCAGCAGACGAGGGGGAAGGAACTATGGCTACACCTTC. It specifies CASRRGGRNYGYTF.

There are many counts of this clonotype. The J gene is TRBJ2-2, the V gene TRBV10-2, with a possible D match to TRBD1 (5 bases). The V gene lost 4 bases and the J gene lost 5 bases, with 14 bases spanning the gap. Germline-derived CDR1 and CDR2 are WSHSY and SAAADI. This CDR3 has 15 amino acids. The CDR3: CASSADSHRTGELFF. The CDR3 DNA reads TGCGCCAGCAGTGCAGACAGTCACCGGACCGGGGAGCTGTTTTTT.

This chain connects TRBV28 to TRBJ2-5; perhaps TRBD1 as D (6 bases). The germline V gene has CDR1 MDHEN and CDR2 SYDVKM. V was cut by 2 bases and J by 5 bases, with 15 bases left in between. The length of the CDR3 is 15 residues. Written as DNA, the CDR3 is TGTGCCAGCAGTTTACCCGGACAGAATACCGAGACCCAGTACTTC. This gives the protein CASSLPGQNTETQYF.

This clonotype was counted a few times. The V call is TRBV7-8, the J call TRBJ1-5, with a weak D call TRBD1 (5 bases). CDR1 and CDR2 (germline): SGHVS, FQNEAQ. V shed 3 bases and J shed 3 bases, with 15 bases lying between them. The CDR3 loop spans 16 amino acids. As DNA, the CDR3 is TGTGCCAGCAGCTTTAACCGGGACGAGGTCAATCAGCCCCAGCATTTT. Translating gives CASSFNRDEVNQPQHF.

This clonotype was recorded a few times. This rearrangement joins TRBV10-3 to TRBJ2-5; the D gene could be TRBD1 or TRBD2 (5 bases each). Germline values: CDR1 ENHRY, CDR2 SYGVKD. CDR3 length equals 15 residues. Trimming shortened V by 10 bases and J by 2 bases, and 20 bases separated the two germline ends. CDR3 DNA sequence: TGTGCCAGCTGCCCCGGGGAGAACAGGCAAGAGACCCAGTACTTC. Translation gives CASCPGENRQETQYF.

Many counts were recorded for this clonotype. This chain uses TRBV5-6 with TRBJ2-6, with D hard to call. V was clipped by 1 base and J by 0 bases, with 8 bases between them. Germline V gives CDR1 SGHDT, CDR2 YYEEEE. CDR3 length equals 16 residues. CDR3 in DNA: TGTGCCAGCAGCTTGTTGCCGAACTCTGGGGCCAACGTCCTGACTTTC. As protein: CASSLLPNSGANVLTF.

This clonotype occurred a few times. The J gene is TRBJ2-2, the V gene TRBV6-1; TRBD2 agrees at 7 bases. Germline CDR1 reads MNHNS; CDR2 reads SASEGT. This CDR3 comprises 16 residues. Trimming took 6 bases from V and 1 from J; bases not matched to a gene: 8. Here the CDR3 reads CASRDRGTMNTGELFF. The CDR3 region has the DNA TGTGCCAGCAGGGACCGGGGGACTATGAACACCGGGGAGCTGTTTTTT.

The chain is built from TRBV5-5 and TRBJ2-5, with 9 bases that match TRBD2. The CDR3 has 15 amino acids. Germline CDR1 and CDR2: SGHKS and YYEKEE (reference sequence). The V gene end was trimmed by 1 base and the J gene end by 4 bases; junction bases not matched to a gene: 5. Here the CDR3 reads CASSLLSGSGETQYF. For the CDR3, the DNA is TGTGCCAGCAGCTTGCTTAGCGGGAGTGGAGAGACCCAGTACTTC. The full variable domain, with the rest looked up from reference TRBV5-5 and TRBJ2-5, is DAGVTQSPTHLIKTRGQQVTLRCSPISGHKSVSWYQQVLGQGPQFIFQYYEKEERGRGNFPDRFSARQFPNYSSELNVNALLLGDSALYLCASSLLSGSGETQYFGPGTRLLVL.

This clonotype was counted ten times or more. The J gene is TRBJ1-2, the V gene TRBV24-1, with D uncertain. CDR3 length: 14 amino acids. The germline V and J ends were trimmed by 4 bases and 4 bases, with 12 bases remaining between them. Germline V gives CDR1 KGHDR, CDR2 SFDVKD. The DNA of the CDR3 is TGTGCCACCAGTGACCGAAGACTGGGCTATGGCTACACCTTC. Translation: CATSDRRLGYGYTF.

This clonotype came up once. The chain joins TRBV5-1 to TRBJ1-2; 8 nucleotides line up with TRBD1. CDR1 is SGHRS, CDR2 YFSETQ, per germline. CDR3 length: 16 amino acids. The V gene end was trimmed by 4 bases and the J gene end by 7 bases; junction bases not matched to a gene: 15. The CDR3: CASSNRPTRQGLGYTF. The CDR3 coding sequence is TGCGCCAGCAGCAACAGACCAACCCGACAGGGGCTTGGCTACACCTTC.

This clonotype has a handful of counts. V usage is TRBV6-1 and J usage is TRBJ2-1, with a possible D match to TRBD2 (5 bases). The CDR3 totals 13 residues. Germline V CDR1 and CDR2: MNHNS, SASEGT. V was pared by 0 bases and J by 15 bases, with 15 bases between. CDR3 nucleotide sequence: TGTGCCAGCAGTGAAGCGCGGGTATCTCCGCGGTTCTTC. It encodes CASSEARVSPRFF.

At least ten counts were recorded for this clonotype. Here the CDR3 reads CASSQGGELAGRDTDTQYF. The CDR3 DNA sequence: TGTGCCAGCAGCCAAGGTGGCGAACTAGCGGGGCGAGACACAGATACGCAGTATTTT. J is TRBJ2-3 and V is TRBV14, with 10 nucleotides matching TRBD2. V was clipped by 1 base and J by 2 bases; unmatched bases: 12. Germline V gene sequence: CDR1 SGHDN, CDR2 FVKESK. The CDR3 spans 19 residues. Combining the CDR3 with reference TRBV14 and TRBJ2-3 gives the whole variable domain EAGVTQFPSHSVIEKGQTVTLRCDPISGHDNLYWYRRVMGKEIKFLLHFVKESKQDESGMPNNRFLAERTGGTYSTLKVQPAELEDSGVYFCASSQGGELAGRDTDTQYFGPGTRLTVL.

This clonotype was observed a handful of times. The chain joins TRBV6-1 to TRBJ1-1; D unclear. In germline, CDR1 is MNHNS, CDR2 SASEGT. V lost 6 bases and J lost 0, with 8 bases in between. The CDR3 totals 13 residues. CDR3 nucleotide sequence: TGTGCCAGCAGGGGTCACATGAACACTGAAGCTTTCTTT. Translation: CASRGHMNTEAFF.

This clonotype has ten or more counts. The CDR3 here is CATSRDGGTSYNEQFF. In DNA form, the CDR3 reads TGTGCCACCAGCAGAGATGGGGGCACTTCCTACAATGAGCAGTTCTTC. The genes are TRBV15 and TRBJ2-1, with D possibly matching TRBD1 (6 bases). Germline CDR1 LNHNV, CDR2 YYDKDF (reference sequence). V dropped 0 bases and J dropped 1 base, with 10 bases sitting between them. The CDR3 sequence is 16 residues long.